The source of this T cell receptor (beta chain) is a study of T cell responses to AZD1222 COVID-19 vaccine. Study summary: Doses given second, at about 4 or about 12 weeks, were pooled.

This clone was seen more than once but under ten times. Repertoires were generated with immunoSEQ multiplex PCR, while TCRdb's copy carries only in-frame clones and drops some. This sample has fewer than 200,000 clones; just under 90% occur once, and the top ten carry 5% to 7.5%. Trimming removed 7 bases from V and 3 bases from J; junction bases left unmatched: 9. CDR1 is SNHLY, CDR2 FYNNEI, per germline. There are 14 residues in the CDR3. This TCR derives from an adult in good health. The chain employs TRBV2 and TRBJ2-7; 7 nucleotides match TRBD2. This material consisted of peripheral blood, taken on day 0 of AZD1222 vaccination. DNA of the CDR3: TGTGCCAGCACTAAGCTAGCGGACCTCTACGAGCAGTACTTC. This translates into CASTKLADLYEQYF.